This T cell receptor beta chain was observed in a study of Ad26.COV2.S vaccination and SARS-CoV-2 variants. The overall study: Intramuscular Ad26.COV2.S doses were given once or twice, 56 days apart.

With 0 bases removed from V and 7 bases from J, the gap between germline ends came to 16 bases. Per the germline V gene, CDR1 is SGHRS and CDR2 is YFSETQ. This CDR3 region has 15 residues. Only in-frame clones appear in the TCRdb table, and some are missing; sequencing was by immunoSEQ multiplex PCR. The sample consists of 400,000 to 450,000 clones, around 90% of them appearing once. Treatment specified: about 20 received Ad26.COV2.S at low or high dose, single or two shots; a few received placebo; per-sample allocation not given. The samples were gathered on day 63 after the first injection of vaccine or placebo.

The chain uses TRBV5-1 and TRBJ1-2; no definite D call. Sample: peripheral blood, taken in a trial of Ad26.COV2.S vaccine versus placebo. The clonotype originates from a person between 18 and 59 years old who received the Ad26.COV2.S COVID-19 vaccine or a placebo. In DNA, the CDR3 is TGCGCCAGCAGCTTGGCCGGACGGGGAATGGGTGGCTACACCTTC. Residues: CASSLAGRGMGGYTF.